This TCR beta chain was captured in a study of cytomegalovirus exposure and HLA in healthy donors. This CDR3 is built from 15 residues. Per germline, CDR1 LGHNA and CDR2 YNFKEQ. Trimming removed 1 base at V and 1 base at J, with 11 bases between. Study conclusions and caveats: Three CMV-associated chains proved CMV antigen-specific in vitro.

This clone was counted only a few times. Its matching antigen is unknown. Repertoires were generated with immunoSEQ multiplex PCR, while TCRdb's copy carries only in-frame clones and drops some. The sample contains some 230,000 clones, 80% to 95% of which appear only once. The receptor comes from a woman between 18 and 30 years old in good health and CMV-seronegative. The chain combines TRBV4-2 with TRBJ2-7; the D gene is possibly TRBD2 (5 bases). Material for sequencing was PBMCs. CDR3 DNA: TGTGCCAGCAGCCAAGGGAGGCTTTTGTCCTACGAGCAGTACTTC. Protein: CASSQGRLLSYEQYF.